The sequence of this TCR beta chain was determined in a study of blood T cells in healthy people across ages. Overall study: In model experiments, template switching was able to capture about one barcoded beta molecule for every two T cells that were present.

The authors ran a second PCR of about 6 to 12 cycles using a sample-barcoded 5' primer and a J-beta primer mix. A 12-random-nucleotide template-switch adaptor tagged each cDNA molecule. Each CDR3 protein is one row after TCRdb ran MiXCR on the 5' RACE reads. Among about 1.6 million distinct CDR3 sequences listed, roughly a third were seen once. Study-level findings and limits: Older individuals had lower TCR beta diversity per million T cells (the decline was roughly linear). Donor CMV status was unknown, possibly confounding expanded clonotype changes.

Germline V gives CDR1 SGHVS, CDR2 FQNEAQ. The length of the CDR3 is 18 residues. With regard to this clonotype: Its target is not known. Sequence at one end of the junction differs from germline and may be a read error.

Input material: blood. The sequence came from a woman aged 30 to 39 in good health. The chain carries TRBV7-8 and TRBJ2-1; 9 bases line up with TRBD2. CDR3 DNA: TGTGCCAGCAGCTTAGGTCCAGCGGGGGGACTCTCAAACAATGAGCGGTTCTTC. The encoded protein is CASSLGPAGGLSNNERFF.